This T cell receptor beta chain came from a study of CD8 T cells in Susac syndrome. Both CD4+ and CD8+ T cells were negatively isolated, and TEMRA cells underwent FACS enrichment. In germline, CDR1 is MGHRA, CDR2 YSYEKL. Losses at the gene ends were 2 bases for V and 5 bases for J; bases not matched to a gene: 7. The CDR3 is 15 amino acids. After extraction with the RNeasy kit, about 0.45 to 1 ug of the RNA was reverse transcribed using random hexamers. Across 54 Vbeta and 13 Jbeta, immunoSEQ multiplex PCR amplified TCR beta CDR3. TCRdb ran MiXCR on the immunoSEQ multiplex PCR reads and lists one entry per CDR3 protein. The repertoire includes around 300,000 distinct CDR3 sequences, about 90% of them detected once, and about 0.07% sits in the top ten.

The sequence was obtained from a human donor with multiple sclerosis. The sequencing sample was made of CD4+ T cells from PBMCs. This chain links TRBV4-1 with TRBJ2-7, with 9 bases fitting TRBD1. This CDR3 reads CASSQSGQGEDEQYF. For the CDR3, the DNA is TGCGCCAGCAGCCAATCGGGACAGGGTGAGGACGAGCAGTACTTC.